Listed here are 11 T cell receptor beta chains from one sample, sequenced in a study of cytomegalovirus exposure and HLA in healthy donors. Researchers ran the PCR with 60 Vbeta and 13 Jbeta primers. Clones were sequenced by immunoSEQ multiplex PCR, and TCRdb holds only the in-frame ones, with some missing. The sample holds approximately 110,000 clones. Material for sequencing was PBMCs. The receptors were sampled from a man in his late teens or twenties in good health and CMV-seronegative.

The chain links TRBV7-9 to TRBJ2-1, with 9 bases fitting TRBD2. CDR3 length: 19 residues. Trimming at V came to 2 bases and at J to 2 bases, leaving 13 bases not matched to a gene. The germline CDR1 and CDR2 sequences are SEHNR and FQNEAQ (reference sequence). DNA of the CDR3: TGTGCCAGCAGCTTATTAAAGAGGGATGCGGGAGGGCCCTACAATGAGCAGTTCTTC. Translated: CASSLLKRDAGGPYNEQFF.

The chain couples TRBV2 to TRBJ1-2, with 8 bases lining up with TRBD1. J gave up 0 bases and V 6 bases, and 6 bases lay outside the gene matches. Germline lookup yields CDR1 SNHLY and CDR2 FYNNEI. The CDR3 length is 15 residues. CDR3 protein: CASRGQATSNYGYTF. DNA of the CDR3: TGTGCCAGCAGGGGACAGGCAACTTCTAACTATGGCTACACCTTC.

The rearrangement links TRBV5-1 to TRBJ2-7; tentatively, D is TRBD1 (6 bases). Germline CDR1 is SGHRS and CDR2 is YFSETQ. This CDR3 comprises 14 residues. With 4 bases removed from V and 2 bases from J, the gap between germline ends came to 13 bases. CDR3 loop: CASSTGQFAYEQYF. The CDR3 DNA follows: TGCGCCAGCAGCACCGGACAGTTTGCCTACGAGCAGTACTTC.

Turning to this clone: At one boundary the junction diverges from the germline segment, which might be a read error. This chain joins TRBV14 and TRBJ1-2; D is uncertain. The CDR3 runs to 14 residues. CDR1 is SGHDN and CDR2 is FVKESK in the germline V gene. This chain's CDR3 is CASSQVAVNYGYTF. The CDR3 region has the DNA TGTGCCAGCAGCCAAGTCGCCGTCAACTACGGCTACACCTTC. Together with reference TRBV14 and TRBJ1-2, the CDR3 gives the full variable domain: EAGVTQFPSHSVIEKGQTVTLRCDPISGHDNLYWYRRVMGKEIKFLLHFVKESKQDESGMPNNRFLAERTGGTYSTLKVQPAELEDSGVYFCASSQVAVNYGYTFGSGTRLTVV.

The chain employs TRBV30 and TRBJ2-5, with 9 bases lining up with TRBD2. The J call may be mistaken, given a closer DNA end match to TRBJ2-7. In germline, CDR1 is GTSNPN, CDR2 SVGIG (reference sequence). The CDR3 totals 15 residues. CDR3 nucleotide sequence: TGTGCCTGGAGCCTTACGGCGGGAGGGGTCTACGAGCAGTACTTC. Its protein product is CAWSLTAGGVYEQYF.

The chain links TRBV4-1 to TRBJ1-3, with TRBD1 matching over 8 bases. With 3 bases clipped from V and 4 bases from J, the junction kept 5 bases outside the gene matches. Germline values: CDR1 MGHRA, CDR2 YSYEKL. This CDR3 region has 15 residues. In nucleotides, the CDR3 is TGCGCCAGCAGCCAGACAGGGGCGCGAGGAAACACCATATATTTT. Its translation: CASSQTGARGNTIYF.

V usage is TRBV9 and J usage is TRBJ2-1; tentatively, D is TRBD2 (6 bases). In germline, CDR1 is SGDLS, CDR2 YYNGEE. V was clipped by 4 bases and J by 7 bases, with 15 bases between them. This CDR3 contains 14 residues. In DNA, the CDR3 is TGTGCCAGCAGCCCCCGACTAGTTCGGAATGAGCAGTTCTTC. Encoded protein: CASSPRLVRNEQFF.

V and J are TRBV6-5 and TRBJ1-6, with D tentatively TRBD1 (6 bases). This CDR3 region has 15 residues. Germline CDR1 MNHEY, CDR2 SVGAGI. Trimming removed 0 bases at V and 11 bases at J, with 14 bases between. The DNA for the CDR3 is TGTGCCAGCAGTTACTCCTTGACAGGTGGGGCACCCCTCCACTTT. Translated: CASSYSLTGGAPLHF.

The chain has TRBV5-1 and TRBJ1-4; 8 nucleotides line up with TRBD1. The germline V gene encodes CDR1 SGHRS and CDR2 YFSETQ. The CDR3 loop spans 17 amino acids. V lost 1 base and J lost 5; bases outside the gene matches: 10. CDR3 sequence: CASSLKVRTGHNEKLFF. The DNA for the CDR3 is TGCGCCAGCAGCTTGAAGGTCAGGACAGGGCACAATGAAAAACTGTTTTTT. The variable domain in full, completed from reference TRBV5-1 and TRBJ1-4, reads KAGVTQTPRYLIKTRGQQVTLSCSPISGHRSVSWYQQTPGQGLQFLFEYFSETQRNKGNFPGRFSGRQFSNSRSEMNVSTLELGDSALYLCASSLKVRTGHNEKLFFGSGTQLSVL.

CDR3 in DNA: TGTGCCAGCAGTGTAGGGACAGGGGGCGGCTACACCTTC. Protein: CASSVGTGGGYTF. This chain links TRBV6-5 with TRBJ1-2, with TRBD1 identical over 12 bases. Germline assignment: CDR1 MNHEY and CDR2 SVGAGI. The CDR3 has 13 amino acids. The V and J ends lost 5 bases and 8 bases, in that order; junction bases with no gene match: 3.

The V and J genes are TRBV7-9 and TRBJ2-7; D is uncertain. The CDR3 totals 12 residues. V was clipped by 5 bases and J by 6 bases, with 11 bases between them. The germline gives CDR1 SEHNR, CDR2 FQNEAQ (reference sequence). CDR3 coding DNA: TGTGCCAGCAGCCAGAACCCTCGCGAGCAGTACTTC. Amino acid sequence: CASSQNPREQYF.